The sequence of this TCR beta chain was determined in a study of shared clonotypes between healthy human individuals. Study observations and caveats: With four donors compared, 5% to 5.5% of naive CD4 clonotypes were shared.

The J segment lost 7 bases and the V segment lost 5 bases, leaving 6 bases of the junction unmatched. This CDR3 is built from 13 residues. Per the germline V gene, CDR1 is MNHNS and CDR2 is SASEGT. For this clone: Its specificity is unknown.

All donors were healthy HIV-negative adults lacking recent acute infections or vaccinations. CD4+ cells underwent separation, giving CD45RA+ naive and CD45RA-negative memory subsets. Genomic DNA of every subset was divided equally among multiple immunoSEQ plates. Assay: immunoSEQ multiplex PCR; the TCRdb copy retains only in-frame clones and omits some. Of 950,000 to 1,300,000 clones in the sample, approximately 76% were seen once. This TCR came from a man in his late teens or twenties in good health. What was sequenced was memory CD4+ T cells sorted from blood. The subset is: CD45RA-negative fraction. The rearrangement joins TRBV6-1 to TRBJ2-7; 9 nucleotides line up with TRBD1. In DNA form, the CDR3 reads TGTGCCAGCAGTCGACAGGGGGTTATGGAGCAGTACTTC. This sequence encodes CASSRQGVMEQYF.